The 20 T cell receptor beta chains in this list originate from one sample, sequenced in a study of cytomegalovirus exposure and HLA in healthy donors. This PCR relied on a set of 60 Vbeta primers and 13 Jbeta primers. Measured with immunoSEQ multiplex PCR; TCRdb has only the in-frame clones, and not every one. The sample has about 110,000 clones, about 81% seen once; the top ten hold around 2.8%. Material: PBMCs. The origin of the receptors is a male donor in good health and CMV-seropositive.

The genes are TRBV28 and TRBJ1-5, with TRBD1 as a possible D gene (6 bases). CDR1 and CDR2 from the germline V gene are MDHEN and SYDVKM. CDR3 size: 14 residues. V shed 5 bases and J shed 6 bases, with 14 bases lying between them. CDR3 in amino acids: CASSNGQPVQPQHF. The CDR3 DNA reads TGTGCCAGCAGTAACGGACAGCCAGTTCAGCCCCAGCATTTT.

The CDR3 DNA reads as TGTGCCAGTAGTACATGGACGAGGGTGAACACTGAAGCTTTCTTT. It encodes CASSTWTRVNTEAFF. The V call is TRBV19, the J call TRBJ1-1, with unresolved D. Germline CDR1 LNHDA, CDR2 SQIVND (reference sequence). The V end was cut by 4 bases, the J end by 0 bases, with 12 bases between. This CDR3 region has 15 residues.

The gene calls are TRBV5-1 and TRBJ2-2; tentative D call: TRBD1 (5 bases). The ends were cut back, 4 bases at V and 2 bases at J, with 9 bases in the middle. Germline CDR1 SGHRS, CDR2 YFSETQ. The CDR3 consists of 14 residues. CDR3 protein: CASSHDRNTGELFF. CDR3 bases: TGCGCCAGCAGCCATGACAGAAACACCGGGGAGCTGTTTTTT.

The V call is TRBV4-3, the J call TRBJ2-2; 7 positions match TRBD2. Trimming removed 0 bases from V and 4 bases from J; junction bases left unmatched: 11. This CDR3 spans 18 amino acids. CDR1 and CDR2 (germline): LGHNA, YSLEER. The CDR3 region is CASSQDHSGMAVTGELFF. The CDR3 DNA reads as TGCGCCAGCAGCCAAGATCACAGCGGGATGGCCGTCACCGGGGAGCTGTTTTTT.

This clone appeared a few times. The CDR3 sequence is CAWSDSQGGGFRGYTF. The CDR3, as DNA: TGTGCCTGGAGTGACTCGCAGGGCGGCGGATTCCGTGGCTACACCTTC. The chain joins TRBV30 to TRBJ1-2, with a tentative D call TRBD1 (5 bases). Germline V gives CDR1 GTSNPN, CDR2 SVGIG (reference sequence). Trimming cost V 1 base and J 7 bases, with 22 bases left between them. The CDR3 is made up of 16 amino acids.

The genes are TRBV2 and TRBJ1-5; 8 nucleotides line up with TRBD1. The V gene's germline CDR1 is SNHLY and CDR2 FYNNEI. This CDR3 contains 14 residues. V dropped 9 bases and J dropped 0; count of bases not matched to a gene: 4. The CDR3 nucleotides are TGTGCCAGTAGGACAGGGTTTAGCAATCAGCCCCAGCATTTT. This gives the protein CASRTGFSNQPQHF.

The CDR3 loop reads CSVRDRMNTEAFF. CDR3 sequence (DNA): TGCAGCGTCCGAGACAGGATGAACACTGAAGCTTTCTTT. The chain recombines TRBV29-1 with TRBJ1-1; possible D gene TRBD1, 6 bases. The CDR3 sequence is 13 residues long. Germline lookup yields CDR1 SQVTM and CDR2 ANQGSEA. Trimming pared 6 bases from V and 0 bases from J, leaving 11 bases between.

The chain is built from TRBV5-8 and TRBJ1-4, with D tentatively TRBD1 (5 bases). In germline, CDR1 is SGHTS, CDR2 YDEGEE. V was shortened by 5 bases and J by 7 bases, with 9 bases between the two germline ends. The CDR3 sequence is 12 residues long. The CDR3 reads CASRRTSEKLFF. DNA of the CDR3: TGTGCCAGCAGAAGGACAAGTGAAAAACTGTTTTTT.

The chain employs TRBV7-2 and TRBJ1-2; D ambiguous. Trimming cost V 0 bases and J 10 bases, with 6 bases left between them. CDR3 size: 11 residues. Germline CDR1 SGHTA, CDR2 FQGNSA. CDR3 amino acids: CASSLAGLYTF. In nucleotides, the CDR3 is TGTGCCAGCAGCTTAGCTGGGCTCTACACCTTC.

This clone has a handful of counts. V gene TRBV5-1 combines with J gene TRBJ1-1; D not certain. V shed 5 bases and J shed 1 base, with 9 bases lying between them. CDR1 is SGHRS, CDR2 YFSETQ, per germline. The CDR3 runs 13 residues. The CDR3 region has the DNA TGCGCCAGCAGAGACCCTAGGAACACTGAAGCTTTCTTT. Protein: CASRDPRNTEAFF.

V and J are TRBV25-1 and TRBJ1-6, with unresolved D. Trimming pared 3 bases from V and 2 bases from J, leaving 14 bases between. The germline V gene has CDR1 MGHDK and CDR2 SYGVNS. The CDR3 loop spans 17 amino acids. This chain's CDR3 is CASSDVFQQPYNSPLHF. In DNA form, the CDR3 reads TGTGCCAGCAGTGATGTGTTCCAACAGCCCTATAATTCACCCCTCCACTTT.

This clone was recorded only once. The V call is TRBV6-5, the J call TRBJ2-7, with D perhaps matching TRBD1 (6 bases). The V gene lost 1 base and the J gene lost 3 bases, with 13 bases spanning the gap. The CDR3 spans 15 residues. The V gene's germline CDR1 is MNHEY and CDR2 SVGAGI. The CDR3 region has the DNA TGTGCCAGCAGTTACTACCCGGGACAAATCTACGAGCAGTACTTC. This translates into CASSYYPGQIYEQYF.

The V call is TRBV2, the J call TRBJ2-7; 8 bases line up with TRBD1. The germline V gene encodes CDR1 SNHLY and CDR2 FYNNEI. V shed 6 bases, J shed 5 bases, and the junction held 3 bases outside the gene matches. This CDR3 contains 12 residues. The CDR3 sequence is CASRGQGDEQYF. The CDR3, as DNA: TGTGCCAGCAGAGGACAGGGTGACGAGCAGTACTTC.

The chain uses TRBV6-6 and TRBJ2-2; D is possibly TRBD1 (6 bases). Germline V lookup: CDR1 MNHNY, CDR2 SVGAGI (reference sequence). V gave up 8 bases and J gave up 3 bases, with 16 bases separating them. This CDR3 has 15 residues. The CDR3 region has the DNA TGTGCCAGCTGGGGTCCGTACAGGGACACCGGGGAGCTGTTTTTT. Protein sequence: CASWGPYRDTGELFF.

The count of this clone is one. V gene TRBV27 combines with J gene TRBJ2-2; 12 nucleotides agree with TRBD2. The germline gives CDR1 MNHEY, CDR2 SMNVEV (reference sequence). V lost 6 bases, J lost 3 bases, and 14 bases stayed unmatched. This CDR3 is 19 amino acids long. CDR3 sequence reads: CASSPFMGLAGGHTGELFF. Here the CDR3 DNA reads TGTGCCAGCAGCCCGTTCATGGGGCTAGCGGGGGGGCACACCGGGGAGCTGTTTTTT.

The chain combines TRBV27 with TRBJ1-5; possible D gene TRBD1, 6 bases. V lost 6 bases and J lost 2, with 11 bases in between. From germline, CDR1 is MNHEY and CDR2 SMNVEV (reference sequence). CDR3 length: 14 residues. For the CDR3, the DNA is TGTGCCAGCAGAACAGGGTTTGGCAATCAGCCCCAGCATTTT. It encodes CASRTGFGNQPQHF.

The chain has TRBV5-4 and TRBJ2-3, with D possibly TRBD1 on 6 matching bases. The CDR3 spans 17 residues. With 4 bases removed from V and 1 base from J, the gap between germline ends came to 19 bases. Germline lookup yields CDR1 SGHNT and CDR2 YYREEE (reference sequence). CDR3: CASSLKWMGAGTDTQYF. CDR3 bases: TGTGCCAGCAGCCTAAAATGGATGGGGGCGGGCACAGATACGCAGTATTTT.

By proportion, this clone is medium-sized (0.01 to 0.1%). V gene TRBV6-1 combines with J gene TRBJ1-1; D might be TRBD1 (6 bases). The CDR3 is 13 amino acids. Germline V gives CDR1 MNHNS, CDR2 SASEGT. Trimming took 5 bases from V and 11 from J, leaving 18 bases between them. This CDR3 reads CASSYLVGRGAFF. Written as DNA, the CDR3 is TGTGCCAGCAGTTATCTTGTGGGGAGGGGGGCTTTCTTT.

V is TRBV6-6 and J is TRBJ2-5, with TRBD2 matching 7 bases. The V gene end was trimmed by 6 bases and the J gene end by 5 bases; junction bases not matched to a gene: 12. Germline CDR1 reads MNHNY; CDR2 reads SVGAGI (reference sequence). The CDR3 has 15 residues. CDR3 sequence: CASSLDRTRGETQYF. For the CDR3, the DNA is TGTGCCAGCAGCCTCGACCGGACGCGGGGGGAGACCCAGTACTTC.

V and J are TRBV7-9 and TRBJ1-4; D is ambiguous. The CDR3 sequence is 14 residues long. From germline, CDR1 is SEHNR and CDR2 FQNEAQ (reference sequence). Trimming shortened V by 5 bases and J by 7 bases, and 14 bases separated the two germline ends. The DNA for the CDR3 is TGTGCCAGCAGCCCCCGGGAGGAAGGTGAAAAACTGTTTTTT. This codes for CASSPREEGEKLFF.